Shown below are 3 T cell receptor beta chains from a single sample sequenced in a study of shared T cell receptors in the human thymus. The assay was immunoSEQ multiplex PCR, and TCRdb's table has in-frame clones only and misses some. The sample has hundreds of thousands of clones, more than 70% seen once. These sequences were also reported in another study, on human thymus T cells.

Sequencing was performed on thymocytes. These receptors were collected from a boy under two years old with a congenital heart defect.

The V and J genes are TRBV7-6 and TRBJ2-6; the D gene is possibly TRBD2 (5 bases). Per germline, CDR1 SGHVS and CDR2 FNYEAQ. V lost 5 bases and J 1 base, leaving 15 bases between the germline ends. The CDR3 totals 17 residues. This CDR3 reads CASSPYLTGSGANVLTF. CDR3 nucleotide sequence: TGTGCCAGCAGCCCGTACCTTACGGGATCTGGGGCCAACGTCCTGACTTTC.

This clone was observed a few times. V is TRBV25-1 and J is TRBJ2-1, with TRBD2 identical over 9 bases. Trimming took 3 bases from V and 1 from J; bases not matched to a gene: 7. The germline CDR1 and CDR2 sequences are MGHDK and SYGVNS. The CDR3 length is 17 residues. As DNA, the CDR3 is TGTGCCAGCAGTGAGGCGGGAGGGTCTTCATCCTACAATGAGCAGTTCTTC. Translated: CASSEAGGSSSYNEQFF.

The chain joins TRBV5-6 to TRBJ2-7; possible D gene TRBD2, 5 bases. Germline CDR1 and CDR2: SGHDT and YYEEEE. Between the trimmed V and J ends, which lost 4 bases and 0 bases, there was a span of 8 bases. The CDR3 contains 13 residues. The CDR3 protein is CASSGGSSYEQYF. CDR3 nucleotides: TGTGCCAGCAGCGGCGGGTCCTCCTACGAGCAGTACTTC.